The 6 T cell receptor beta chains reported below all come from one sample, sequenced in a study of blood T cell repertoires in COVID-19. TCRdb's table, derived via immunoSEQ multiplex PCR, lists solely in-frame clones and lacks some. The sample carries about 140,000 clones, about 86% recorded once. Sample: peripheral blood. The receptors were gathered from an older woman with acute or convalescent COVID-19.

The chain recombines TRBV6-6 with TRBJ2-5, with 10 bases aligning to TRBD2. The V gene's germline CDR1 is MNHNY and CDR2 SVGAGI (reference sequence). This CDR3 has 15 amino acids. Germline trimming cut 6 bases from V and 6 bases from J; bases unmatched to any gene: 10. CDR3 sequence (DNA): TGTGCCAGCAGCCCCCCCTCTAGCGGGAGAAAGACCCAGTACTTC. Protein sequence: CASSPPSSGRKTQYF.

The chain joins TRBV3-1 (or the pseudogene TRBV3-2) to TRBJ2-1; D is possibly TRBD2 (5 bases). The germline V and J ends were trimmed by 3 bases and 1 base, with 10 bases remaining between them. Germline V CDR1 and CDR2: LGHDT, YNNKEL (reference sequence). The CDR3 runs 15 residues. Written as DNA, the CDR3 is TGTGCCAGCAGCCAGGCCGGGATGTCCTACAATGAGCAGTTCTTC. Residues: CASSQAGMSYNEQFF.

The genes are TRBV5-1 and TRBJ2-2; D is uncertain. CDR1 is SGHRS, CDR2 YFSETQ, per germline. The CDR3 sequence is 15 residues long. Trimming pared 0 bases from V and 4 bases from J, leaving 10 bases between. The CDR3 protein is CASSLAVSSTGELFF. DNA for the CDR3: TGCGCCAGCAGCTTGGCCGTTTCCTCCACCGGGGAGCTGTTTTTT.

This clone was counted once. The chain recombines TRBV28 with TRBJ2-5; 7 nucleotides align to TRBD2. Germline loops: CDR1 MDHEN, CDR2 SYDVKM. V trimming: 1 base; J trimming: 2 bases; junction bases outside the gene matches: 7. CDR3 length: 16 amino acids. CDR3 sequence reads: CASSLYAGEAQETQYF. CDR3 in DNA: TGTGCCAGCAGTTTATATGCGGGAGAGGCACAAGAGACCCAGTACTTC. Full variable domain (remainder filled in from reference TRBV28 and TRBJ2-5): DVKVTQSSRYLVKRTGEKVFLECVQDMDHENMFWYRQDPGLGLRLIYFSYDVKMKEKGDIPEGYSVSREKKERFSLILESASTNQTSMYLCASSLYAGEAQETQYFGPGTRLLVL.

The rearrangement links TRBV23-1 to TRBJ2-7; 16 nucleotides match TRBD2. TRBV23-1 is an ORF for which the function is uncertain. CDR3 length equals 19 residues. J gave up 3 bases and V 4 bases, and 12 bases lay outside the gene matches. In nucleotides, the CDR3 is TGCGCCAGCAGTCCTCCGGGACTAGCGGGAGGGCCGGGGCTCTACGAGCAGTACTTC. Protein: CASSPPGLAGGPGLYEQYF.

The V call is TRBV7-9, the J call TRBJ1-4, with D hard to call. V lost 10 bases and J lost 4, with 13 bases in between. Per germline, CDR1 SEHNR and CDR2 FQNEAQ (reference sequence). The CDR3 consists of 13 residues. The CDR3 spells CANQAGYNEKLFF. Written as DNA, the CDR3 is TGTGCCAACCAGGCGGGCTATAATGAAAAACTGTTTTTT.